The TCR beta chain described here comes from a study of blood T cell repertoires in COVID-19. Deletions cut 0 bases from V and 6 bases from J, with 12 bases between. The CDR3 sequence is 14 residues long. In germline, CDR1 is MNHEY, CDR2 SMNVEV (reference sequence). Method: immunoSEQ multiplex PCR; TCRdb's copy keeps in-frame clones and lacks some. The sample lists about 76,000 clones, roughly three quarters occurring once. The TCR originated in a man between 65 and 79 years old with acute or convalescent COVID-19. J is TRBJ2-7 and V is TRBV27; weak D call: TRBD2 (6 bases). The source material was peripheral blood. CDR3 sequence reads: CASSLSPGAGEQYF. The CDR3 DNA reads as TGTGCCAGCAGTTTATCTCCGGGAGCGGGCGAGCAGTACTTC.